A selection of T cell receptor beta chains follows, all from one sample in a study of regulatory T cells in long-lasting Graves disease. From the multiplex PCR reads, TCRdb called clonotypes with MiXCR, one entry per CDR3 protein. The data show fewer than 650,000 distinct CDR3 sequences, 16% seen once. These same data were also listed under a study on T cells in Graves' hyperthyroidism and ophthalmopathy.

The sequenced sample was peripheral blood mononuclear cells (PBMCs), obtained at new diagnosis, from a patient treated with antithyroid drugs. All receptors come from a man younger than 30 with Graves disease. CDR3s include the opening cysteine and the closing phenylalanine or tryptophan. The order of the fields is clone size, D gene, V gene, J gene, CDR3 DNA, CDR3 protein. D genes are given only for firm matches. Clone size is stated in some rows and not others, as once, few, many or a class when expanded.

many	TRBD2	TRBV27	TRBJ2-5	TGTGCCAGCAGTCACGCGGGACTAGCGGGAGGAGAGACCCAGTACTTC	CASSHAGLAGGETQYF
few	-	TRBV11-2	TRBJ2-7	TGTGCCAGCAGCTTAGATGCGGGGACTTTGGAGTTCCACGAGCAGTACTTC	CASSLDAGTLEFHEQYF
many	-	TRBV18	TRBJ2-7	TGTGCCAGCCTCCAGGGGAGCGAGCAGTACTTC	CASLQGSEQYF
-	-	TRBV7-9	TRBJ1-5	TGTGCCAGCAGCTTAGGGTGGGGGGGTGACAATCAGCCCCAGCATTTT	CASSLGWGGDNQPQHF
many	-	TRBV29-1	TRBJ1-1	TGCAGCGTTGAACCGAGGGGCTGGGGTGAAGCTTTCTTT	CSVEPRGWGEAFF
-	TRBD2	TRBV19	TRBJ2-2	TGTGCCAGTTCGCGGGGGTTAGCGGGGTACACCGGGGAGCTGTTTTTT	CASSRGLAGYTGELFF
-	-	TRBV7-7	TRBJ2-3	TGTGCTAGCAGCCCCATAGATACGCAGTATTTT	CASSPIDTQYF
-	TRBD1	TRBV19	TRBJ1-5	TGTGCCAGTAGTATTTCAGGGGGCAGACAGCCCCAGCATTTT	CASSISGGRQPQHF
many	-	TRBV20-1	TRBJ2-1	TGCAGTGCTAGGTTCGGGACTTACAATGAGCAGTTCTTC	CSARFGTYNEQFF
-	-	TRBV19	TRBJ2-7	TGTGCCAGTAGTACGCACTTGACAGCCCTCGAGCAGTACTTC	CASSTHLTALEQYF
-	-	TRBV7-2	TRBJ1-4	TGTGCCAGCAGCTTACCCTCCGTCGATTATAATGAAAAACTGTTTTTT	CASSLPSVDYNEKLFF
many	-	TRBV20-1	TRBJ2-2	TGCAGTGCTACAGGGCCCGGGGAGCTGTTTTTT	CSATGPGELFF
-	TRBD1	TRBV3-1	TRBJ2-4	TGTGCCAGCAGCGGCCGGGACAGGGGAAACATTCAGTACTTC	CASSGRDRGNIQYF
many	-	TRBV10-3	TRBJ2-5	TGTGCCTCACGGGCGGCGGAGACCCAGTACTTC	CASRAAETQYF
many	TRBD2	TRBV7-9	TRBJ2-6	TGTGCCAGCTCGGGGGGGGATAGCTCTGGGGCCAACGTCCTGACTTTC	CASSGGDSSGANVLTF
-	TRBD1	TRBV3-1	TRBJ1-2	TGTGCCAGCAGCCAATCTCACAGGGGAGCCACCTTC	CASSQSHRGATF
-	-	TRBV20-1	TRBJ2-3	TGCAGTGCTAGAGATCCCGTTGTGGGAGATACGCAGTATTTT	CSARDPVVGDTQYF
-	TRBD1	TRBV30	TRBJ1-4	TGTGCCTGGAATGCCAGGGGGTGGGCTAATGAAAAACTGTTTTTT	CAWNARGWANEKLFF
-	-	TRBV30	TRBJ2-1	TGTGCCTGGAGTCCGGGACTTGAGCAGTTCTTC	CAWSPGLEQFF
-	TRBD2	TRBV25-1	TRBJ2-1	TGTGCCAGCAGTGATCTTATGTACGGCGGGAGGGGGAATGAGCAGTTCTTC	CASSDLMYGGRGNEQFF
few	-	TRBV6-2/TRBV6-3	TRBJ1-2	TGTGCCAGCAGTTACTCGGACTCCGGGGGGGTCTATGGCTACACCTTC	CASSYSDSGGVYGYTF
few	-	TRBV20-1	TRBJ2-7	TGCAGTGCCCCCGTCGGAAGGGCTCCAGGGGCTGAGCAGTACTTC	CSAPVGRAPGAEQYF
few	-	TRBV5-1	TRBJ1-1	TGCGCCAGCAGCGTCACAGGGACCCGGAACACTGAAGCTTTCTTT	CASSVTGTRNTEAFF
few	TRBD2	TRBV5-1	TRBJ2-1	TGCGCCAGCAGCTTCGATCTAGCGGGAGTTTGGGAGCAGTTCTTC	CASSFDLAGVWEQFF
-	-	TRBV20-1	TRBJ1-3	TGCAGTGCTAGTCGGGGGGTATCCTCTGGAAACACCATATATTTT	CSASRGVSSGNTIYF
many	TRBD2	TRBV11-1	TRBJ2-3	TGTGCCAGCAGCTTAACCGTAGCGGGTGATACGCAGTATTTT	CASSLTVAGDTQYF
few	-	TRBV5-5	TRBJ1-4	TGTGCCAGCAGGGAAAGGTCAACTAATGAAAAACTGTTTTTT	CASRERSTNEKLFF